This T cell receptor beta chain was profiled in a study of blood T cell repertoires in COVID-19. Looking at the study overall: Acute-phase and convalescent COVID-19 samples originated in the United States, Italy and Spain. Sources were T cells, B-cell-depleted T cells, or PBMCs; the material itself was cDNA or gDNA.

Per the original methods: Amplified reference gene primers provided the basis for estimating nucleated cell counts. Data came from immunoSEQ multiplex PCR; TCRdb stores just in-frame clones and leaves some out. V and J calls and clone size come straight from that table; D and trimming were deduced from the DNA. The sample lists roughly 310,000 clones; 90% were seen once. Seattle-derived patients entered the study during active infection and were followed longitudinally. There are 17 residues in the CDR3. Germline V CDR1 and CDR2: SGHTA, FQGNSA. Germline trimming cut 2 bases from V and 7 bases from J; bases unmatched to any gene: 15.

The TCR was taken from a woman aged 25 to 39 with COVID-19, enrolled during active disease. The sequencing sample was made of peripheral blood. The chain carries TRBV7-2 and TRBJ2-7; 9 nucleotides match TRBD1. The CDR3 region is CASSLQSQGAGRGEQYF. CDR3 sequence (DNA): TGTGCCAGCAGCTTACAATCACAGGGGGCGGGGCGGGGAGAGCAGTACTTC.